What follows are 25 T cell receptor beta chains derived from one specimen sequenced in a study of blood T cell repertoires in COVID-19. Some clones are missing from TCRdb's copy, which holds only in-frame ones; the method was immunoSEQ multiplex PCR. The table lists approximately 45,000 clones, about nine tenths of them singletons. Sequenced material: peripheral blood. These receptors all come from a man in his 70s with acute or convalescent COVID-19.

V is TRBV19 and J is TRBJ1-6; weak D call: TRBD1 (5 bases). Deletions cut 3 bases from V and 8 bases from J, with 8 bases between. The germline V gene has CDR1 LNHDA and CDR2 SQIVND (reference sequence). CDR3 length: 13 residues. This CDR3 reads CASSIEGDSPLHF. CDR3 coding DNA: TGTGCCAGTAGTATCGAAGGGGATTCACCCCTCCACTTT.

This chain uses TRBV4-3 with TRBJ2-7; a possible D gene is TRBD2 (5 bases). Germline V gene data show CDR1 as LGHNA and CDR2 as YSLEER. CDR3 size: 14 residues. The V end lost 5 bases, the J end lost 5 bases, and 16 bases lay between the germline ends. The CDR3 sequence: CASSTRVYGDEQYF. The CDR3 DNA reads as TGCGCCAGCAGCACGAGAGTCTACGGGGACGAGCAGTACTTC.

V gene TRBV2 combines with J gene TRBJ1-1; TRBD1 matches 7 bases. Germline V CDR1 and CDR2: SNHLY, FYNNEI. V shed 5 bases and J 4 bases; nucleotides not matched to a gene: 4. This CDR3 spans 13 amino acids. The CDR3 here is CASSRTGSTEAFF. DNA for the CDR3: TGTGCCAGCAGTAGGACAGGCTCCACTGAAGCTTTCTTT.

This chain joins TRBV7-9 and TRBJ2-1, with 7 bases lining up with TRBD2. Germline trimming cut 3 bases from V and 2 bases from J; bases unmatched to any gene: 7. The CDR3 contains 16 residues. CDR1 and CDR2 (germline): SEHNR, FQNEAQ (reference sequence). CDR3 region: CASSFSVGLAYNEQFF. DNA of the CDR3: TGTGCCAGCAGCTTTTCGGTTGGACTAGCCTACAATGAGCAGTTCTTC.

V gene TRBV2 combines with J gene TRBJ2-3; tentative D call: TRBD2 (7 bases). Germline values: CDR1 SNHLY, CDR2 FYNNEI. V shed 4 bases and J shed 5 bases, with 13 bases lying between them. The CDR3 covers 14 residues. The CDR3 region is CASSGGGAIDTQYF. CDR3 DNA: TGTGCCAGCAGTGGAGGGGGGGCCATAGATACGCAGTATTTT. The whole variable domain, remainder taken from reference TRBV2 and TRBJ2-3, is EPEVTQTPSHQVTQMGQEVILRCVPISNHLYFYWYRQILGQKVEFLVSFYNNEISEKSEIFDDQFSVERPDGSNFTLKIRSTKLEDSAMYFCASSGGGAIDTQYFGPGTRLTVL.

This sequence joins TRBV5-4 and TRBJ1-5, with 8 positions matching TRBD1. Germline CDR1 reads SGHNT; CDR2 reads YYREEE (reference sequence). V shed 4 bases and J 6 bases; nucleotides not matched to a gene: 6. This CDR3 contains 14 residues. CDR3 bases: TGTGCCAGCAGCCAGGACAGGGAAGGTCAGCCCCAGCATTTT. Its translation: CASSQDREGQPQHF.

The J gene is TRBJ2-7, the V gene TRBV7-9; 9 positions match TRBD1. Germline CDR1 and CDR2: SEHNR and FQNEAQ (reference sequence). This CDR3 region has 14 residues. V was clipped by 6 bases and J by 6 bases; unmatched bases: 9. The DNA of the CDR3 is TGTGCCAGCAGTTTTCCGGGACAGGGAGGCGAGCAGTACTTC. Translating gives CASSFPGQGGEQYF.

The V gene is TRBV18, the J gene TRBJ1-1, with a tentative D call TRBD1 (5 bases). V dropped 3 bases and J dropped 4 bases, with 12 bases sitting between them. Germline assignment: CDR1 KGHSH and CDR2 LQKENI. CDR3 length: 14 residues. The DNA of the CDR3 is TGTGCCAGCTCACCCGGGACTGGGGGCACTGAAGCTTTCTTT. As protein: CASSPGTGGTEAFF.

This rearrangement joins TRBV19 to TRBJ1-1; possible D gene TRBD1, 5 bases. This CDR3 is 11 amino acids long. V was pared by 8 bases and J by 11 bases, with 15 bases between. In germline, CDR1 is LNHDA, CDR2 SQIVND (reference sequence). CDR3 bases: TGTGCCAGTGGGGGAGGGGTAAAGGCTTTCTTT. Protein: CASGGGVKAFF.

V is TRBV11-2 and J is TRBJ2-2; D is perhaps TRBD1 (7 bases). Looked up from germline, CDR1 is SGHAT and CDR2 is FQNNGV. The CDR3 spans 16 residues. Trimming took off 2 bases at V and 2 bases at J, with 12 bases between the two ends. The CDR3 sequence: CASSLQGGGNTGELFF. The CDR3 DNA reads as TGTGCCAGCAGCTTACAGGGGGGCGGAAACACCGGGGAGCTGTTTTTT.

The chain uses TRBV2 and TRBJ2-6; 11 positions match TRBD1. The length of the CDR3 is 18 residues. Germline CDR1 SNHLY, CDR2 FYNNEI. V lost 8 bases to trimming and J lost 1 base; unmatched junction nucleotides: 10. CDR3 in DNA: TGTGCCAGCCGCACGCCCGGACAGGGGGCATCTGGGGCCAACGTCCTGACTTTC. Encoded protein: CASRTPGQGASGANVLTF.

The chain joins TRBV6-1 to TRBJ1-1; the D gene is possibly TRBD1 (6 bases). The CDR3 spans 15 residues. The V gene lost 2 bases and the J gene lost 3 bases, with 13 bases spanning the gap. Per the germline V gene, CDR1 is MNHNS and CDR2 is SASEGT. The CDR3 protein is CASSELGAGDTEAFF. The CDR3 DNA is TGTGCCAGCAGTGAATTGGGGGCGGGGGACACTGAAGCTTTCTTT.

This clone was detected once. The genes are TRBV5-4 and TRBJ2-1, with 7 nucleotides matching TRBD2. V lost 4 bases, J lost 9 bases, and 16 bases stayed unmatched. This CDR3 comprises 16 residues. CDR1 and CDR2 (germline): SGHNT, YYREEE (reference sequence). The CDR3 loop reads CASSTGLVLLGGEQFF. The CDR3 DNA reads TGTGCCAGCAGCACAGGACTAGTTCTCCTTGGGGGTGAGCAGTTCTTC.

The chain employs TRBV18 and TRBJ2-4, with TRBD1 matching 7 bases. The CDR3 totals 15 residues. V lost 6 bases to trimming and J lost 3 bases; unmatched junction nucleotides: 8. Germline CDR1 reads KGHSH; CDR2 reads LQKENI. The CDR3 nucleotides are TGTGCCAGCTCGGTCATACAGGGGATCAAAAACATTCAGTACTTC. Protein: CASSVIQGIKNIQYF. Complete variable domain (other parts from reference TRBV18 and TRBJ2-4): NAGVMQNPRHLVRRRGQEARLRCSPMKGHSHVYWYRQLPEEGLKFMVYLQKENIIDESGMPKERFSAEFPKEGPSILRIQQVVRGDSAAYFCASSVIQGIKNIQYFGAGTRLSVL.

The chain uses TRBV4-1 and TRBJ2-1, with D possibly being TRBD1 (5 bases). This CDR3 has 15 amino acids. V lost 4 bases and J lost 0, with 10 bases in between. CDR1 MGHRA and CDR2 YSYEKL come from the germline V gene. CDR3 bases: TGCGCCAGCAGCCGGGGCACGAGCTCCTACAATGAGCAGTTCTTC. Its translation: CASSRGTSSYNEQFF.

This clone is a singleton in its sample. The genes are TRBV6-5 and TRBJ1-5; no definite D call. Germline assignment: CDR1 MNHEY and CDR2 SVGAGI. Trimming removed 5 bases at V and 0 bases at J, with 8 bases between. The CDR3 is made up of 14 amino acids. CDR3 nucleotides: TGTGCCAGCAGTAACAGCTTTAGCAATCAGCCCCAGCATTTT. Protein product: CASSNSFSNQPQHF.

This clone has a single count. This chain joins TRBV7-6 and TRBJ2-5, with 11 bases aligning to TRBD2. In germline, CDR1 is SGHVS, CDR2 FNYEAQ. Trimming at V came to 1 base and at J to 3 bases, leaving 1 base not matched to a gene. The CDR3 is 15 amino acids. DNA of the CDR3: TGTGCCAGCAGCTTAGGGGGACTAGCGGAAGAGACCCAGTACTTC. Protein sequence: CASSLGGLAEETQYF.

The CDR3 protein is CASSLQGEDLGSPLHF. Written as DNA, the CDR3 is TGCGCCAGCAGCTTACAGGGGGAAGACTTAGGTTCACCCCTCCACTTT. The genes are TRBV5-1 and TRBJ1-6; 8 nucleotides line up with TRBD1. The CDR3 is made up of 16 amino acids. Trimming at V came to 2 bases and at J to 9 bases, leaving 10 bases not matched to a gene. Germline V gene sequence: CDR1 SGHRS, CDR2 YFSETQ.

The chain carries TRBV5-4 and TRBJ1-2; TRBD1 might be the D (6 bases). In germline, CDR1 is SGHNT, CDR2 YYREEE (reference sequence). There are 13 residues in the CDR3. V lost 4 bases and J 3 bases, leaving 10 bases between the germline ends. The CDR3 sequence is CASSKQGYYGYTF. CDR3 coding DNA: TGTGCCAGCAGCAAACAGGGTTACTATGGCTACACCTTC. The full variable domain, in which reference TRBV5-4 and TRBJ1-2 provide the parts outside the CDR3, is ETGVTQSPTHLIKTRGQQVTLRCSSQSGHNTVSWYQQALGQGPQFIFQYYREEENGRGNFPPRFSGLQFPNYSSELNVNALELDDSALYLCASSKQGYYGYTFGSGTRLTVV.

V usage is TRBV9 and J usage is TRBJ1-1; D perhaps matches TRBD1 (6 bases). Germline V gene sequence: CDR1 SGDLS, CDR2 YYNGEE. Trimming shortened V by 2 bases and J by 6 bases, and 26 bases separated the two germline ends. The CDR3 spans 18 residues. CDR3 amino acids: CASSVRDTPNIRNAEAFF. For the CDR3, the DNA is TGTGCCAGCAGCGTCCGGGACACCCCTAACATCCGTAACGCTGAAGCTTTCTTT.

J is TRBJ2-1 and V is TRBV30; D is ambiguous. The V gene's germline CDR1 is GTSNPN and CDR2 SVGIG (reference sequence). V was shortened by 5 bases and J by 5 bases, with 4 bases between the two germline ends. The CDR3 has 10 amino acids. CDR3 nucleotide sequence: TGTGCCTGGGAGCACAATGAGCAGTTCTTC. This translates into CAWEHNEQFF.

The rearrangement links TRBV7-2 to TRBJ1-1, with a weak D call TRBD1 (6 bases). Per the germline V gene, CDR1 is SGHTA and CDR2 is FQGNSA. CDR3 length: 14 residues. Trimming left V 7 bases short and J 0 bases short, with 12 bases between. The DNA for the CDR3 is TGTGCCAGCAACTCGGGACACCTGAACACTGAAGCTTTCTTT. This translates into CASNSGHLNTEAFF.

The rearrangement links TRBV12-3 or TRBV12-4 to TRBJ1-2, with D possibly matching TRBD1 (5 bases). V shed 2 bases and J shed 6 bases, with 10 bases lying between them. The CDR3 covers 13 residues. Here the CDR3 DNA reads TGTGCCAGCAGTTTATCAGGGATCAATGGCTACACCTTC. Translated: CASSLSGINGYTF.

The chain uses TRBV6-5 and TRBJ2-7; the match to TRBD2 covers 9 bases. The CDR3 loop spans 13 amino acids. J gave up 3 bases and V 6 bases, and 3 bases lay outside the gene matches. Germline V gene data show CDR1 as MNHEY and CDR2 as SVGAGI. CDR3 in amino acids: CASSRTSVYEQYF. The CDR3 DNA sequence: TGTGCCAGCAGCCGGACTAGCGTCTACGAGCAGTACTTC.

This rearrangement joins TRBV6-2 or TRBV6-3 to TRBJ2-4; the D is unclear. Germline V gives CDR1 MNHEY, CDR2 SVGEGT. The V end was cut by 2 bases, the J end by 1 base, with 6 bases between. This CDR3 spans 14 amino acids. The CDR3 spells CASSYQNAKNIQYF. The CDR3 coding sequence is TGTGCCAGCAGTTACCAGAATGCCAAAAACATTCAGTACTTC.